The present entry profiles one TCR beta chain with its context. The target antigen is unknown. Isolation of PBMCs was performed using about 9 ml of fresh peripheral blood. RNA transcripts served as template for amplifying TCR beta CDR3 sequences. An initial RT-PCR round employing HTBI primers preceded a second-round multiplex PCR. TCRdb processed the multiplex PCR reads anew with MiXCR; each CDR3 protein has one entry. The table lists hundreds of thousands of distinct CDR3 sequences, more than 40% of them singletons, with 3.3% in the top ten. Germline V gene lookup returns CDR1 SNHLY and CDR2 FYNNEI. Trimming removed 4 bases from V and 1 base from J, with 13 bases in between. CDR3 size: 15 residues. This specimen comes from a study of Graves' ophthalmopathy and Graves' hyperthyroidism. About the study: The blood sample was drawn at first diagnosis and before any treatment.

Findings and limits, study-wide: Appearing in blood as well were most expanded thyroid clonotypes above 0.001 frequency.

The origin of this receptor is an adult man with Graves' ophthalmopathy. The chain employs TRBV2 and TRBJ2-5; D perhaps matches TRBD2 (6 bases). The specimen was peripheral blood. The CDR3 DNA reads TGTGCCAGCAGTGCTTCCCGGGACTTCCAAGAGACCCAGTACTTC. Amino acid sequence: CASSASRDFQETQYF.